One and the same sample provided the 9 T cell receptor beta chains below, sequenced in a study of OX40 agonist ivuxolimab in advanced cancers. Measured with immunoSEQ multiplex PCR; TCRdb has only the in-frame clones, and not every one. The sample includes around 78,000 clones, about nine tenths of them seen just once. This specimen consisted of CD4+ or CD8+ T cells sorted from blood, obtained in a trial of the OX40 agonist ivuxolimab. These receptors were taken from an adult with an advanced solid tumor such as melanoma, head and neck, liver or kidney cancer.

This clone was seen only once. The V and J genes are TRBV6-5 and TRBJ1-2; 8 nucleotides align to TRBD1. The germline gives CDR1 MNHEY, CDR2 SVGAGI. CDR3 length: 14 amino acids. V lost 3 bases and J lost 8; bases outside the gene matches: 8. CDR3 sequence: CASSYHGQGGGYTF. Written as DNA, the CDR3 is TGTGCCAGCAGTTATCATGGACAGGGAGGCGGCTACACCTTC.

The rearrangement joins TRBV2 to TRBJ2-2; 10 bases match TRBD2. Trimming cost V 8 bases and J 4 bases; bases outside gene matches: 7. This CDR3 contains 15 residues. Germline assignment: CDR1 SNHLY and CDR2 FYNNEI. The CDR3 DNA reads TGTGCCAGCCAGTTAAGGACTAGCGGCACCGGGGAGCTGTTTTTT. Translating gives CASQLRTSGTGELFF.

The chain has TRBV4-1 and TRBJ2-5; no clear D gene. Germline loops: CDR1 MGHRA, CDR2 YSYEKL. The CDR3 loop spans 16 amino acids. Trimming shortened V by 0 bases and J by 4 bases, and 15 bases separated the two germline ends. DNA for the CDR3: TGCGCCAGCAGCCAAGATAAAGTAGAGGTTGGAGAGACCCAGTACTTC. Amino acid sequence: CASSQDKVEVGETQYF.

The gene calls are TRBV6-1 and TRBJ2-1; 12 bases match TRBD2. The germline gives CDR1 MNHNS, CDR2 SASEGT. This CDR3 region has 21 residues. V was clipped by 0 bases and J by 0 bases; unmatched bases: 12. The CDR3 DNA reads as TGTGCCAGCAGTGAAGCTGGGAGACTAGCGGGAGACCCAGGCTCCTACAATGAGCAGTTCTTC. This gives the protein CASSEAGRLAGDPGSYNEQFF.

This clone has just one count. The rearrangement joins TRBV19 to TRBJ2-5, with 8 bases that match TRBD1. This CDR3 has 13 residues. The ends lost 2 bases at V and 5 bases at J; junction bases unmatched: 1. CDR1 and CDR2 from the germline V gene are LNHDA and SQIVND (reference sequence). CDR3 bases: TGTGCCAGTAGTATAACAGGGGGTGAGACCCAGTACTTC. As protein: CASSITGGETQYF.

The chain carries TRBV4-3 and TRBJ2-2, with no clear D. Trimming pared 0 bases from V and 6 bases from J, leaving 20 bases between. The CDR3 sequence is 18 residues long. From germline, CDR1 is LGHNA and CDR2 YSLEER. Here the CDR3 DNA reads TGCGCCAGCAGCCAAGATCTCGGCGAGGCGGTCGGAGCCGGGGAGCTGTTTTTT. It yields the protein CASSQDLGEAVGAGELFF.

The chain is built from TRBV28 and TRBJ2-7; TRBD1 matches 8 bases. The CDR3 length is 14 residues. The ends lost 8 bases at V and 1 base at J; junction bases unmatched: 7. Germline lookup yields CDR1 MDHEN and CDR2 SYDVKM. The CDR3 region is CASQTDRESYEQYF. The CDR3 DNA follows: TGTGCCAGCCAAACGGACAGGGAGTCCTACGAGCAGTACTTC.

This rearrangement joins TRBV28 to TRBJ2-3, with 10 bases that match TRBD2. Germline V gives CDR1 MDHEN, CDR2 SYDVKM. The CDR3 has 17 amino acids. The V segment lost 6 bases and the J segment 2 bases; nucleotides outside the gene matches: 11. The CDR3 loop is CASSPLGLAVDTDTQYF. The CDR3 nucleotides read TGTGCCAGCAGCCCACTCGGACTAGCGGTGGACACAGATACGCAGTATTTT.

The rearrangement joins TRBV11-2 to TRBJ2-7, with D tentatively TRBD1 or TRBD2 (5 bases each). From germline, CDR1 is SGHAT and CDR2 FQNNGV. The V gene lost 3 bases and the J gene lost 6 bases, with 12 bases spanning the gap. The CDR3 covers 13 residues. The CDR3 bases are TGTGCCAGCAGCTTTAGGGGTGGAGGCGAGCAGTACTTC. It translates to CASSFRGGGEQYF.